A single sample is the source of the 21 T cell receptor beta chains below, sequenced in a study of regulatory T cells in long-lasting Graves disease. The TCR beta library used iRepertoire HTBI primers with Arm-PCR amplification of CDR3. One entry per CDR3 protein, called by TCRdb with MiXCR from the multiplex PCR reads. The sample has 350,000 to 450,000 distinct CDR3 sequences, about 10% seen once; the top ten hold approximately 20%. The sample's time point: newly diagnosed GD, antithyroid drugs for less than 3 months. PBMCs were the source of the RNA used for TCR sequencing. The same data also went into a second study, on T cells in Graves' hyperthyroidism and ophthalmopathy.

The sample was peripheral blood mononuclear cells (PBMCs), taken at new diagnosis, from a patient treated with antithyroid drugs. The origin of the receptors is a woman between 18 and 30 years old with Graves disease.

This clonotype was seen a single time. Since a much larger clone is just one base distant, this may be a read error. This chain connects TRBV6-1 to TRBJ1-5; D is unresolved. Per germline, CDR1 MNHNS and CDR2 SASEGT. The CDR3 spans 13 residues. CDR3 sequence (DNA): TGTACCAGCCACACGGTTAGCAATCAGCCCCAGCATTTT. Its translation is CTSHTVSNQPQHF.

In the case of this clonotype: This may come from a read error, since a much larger clone is one base off. This chain links TRBV7-3 with TRBJ2-7; D is uncertain. Germline V CDR1 and CDR2: SGHTA, FQGTGA. The germline V and J ends were trimmed by 1 base and 7 bases, with 8 bases remaining between them. The CDR3 sequence is 12 residues long. This chain's CDR3 is CASSLNTNEQYF. The CDR3 nucleotides read TGTGCCAGCAGCTTAAACACGAATGAGCAGTACTTC. Filled out from reference TRBV7-3 and TRBJ2-7, the complete variable domain reads GAGVSQTPSNKVTEKGKYVELRCDPISGHTALYWYRQSLGQGPEFLIYFQGTGAADDSGLPNDRFFAVRPEGSVSTLKIQRTERGDSAVYLCASSLNTNEQYFGPGTRLTVT.

This clonotype was observed many times. The V call is TRBV2, the J call TRBJ1-3, with a possible D match to TRBD1 (5 bases). This CDR3 spans 14 amino acids. Germline V CDR1 and CDR2: SNHLY, FYNNEI. Deletions cut 5 bases from V and 7 bases from J, with 15 bases between. In DNA form, the CDR3 reads TGTGCCAGCAGTCCCGGGACGGGTTCCAACACCATATATTTT. Protein product: CASSPGTGSNTIYF. Full variable domain (missing parts from reference TRBV2 and TRBJ1-3): EPEVTQTPSHQVTQMGQEVILRCVPISNHLYFYWYRQILGQKVEFLVSFYNNEISEKSEIFDDQFSVERPDGSNFTLKIRSTKLEDSAMYFCASSPGTGSNTIYFGEGSWLTVV.

This clonotype was counted many times. V and J are TRBV7-2 and TRBJ2-3, with 8 bases lining up with TRBD2. J gave up 3 bases and V 4 bases, and 9 bases lay outside the gene matches. The CDR3 sequence is 16 residues long. CDR1 SGHTA and CDR2 FQGNSA come from the germline V gene. Here the CDR3 DNA reads TGTGCCAGCAGCTCCCAGATGGCTAGCGGGACAGATACGCAGTATTTT. Amino acid sequence: CASSSQMASGTDTQYF.

This clonotype showed up many times. The chain is built from TRBV29-1 and TRBJ2-3; D is unclear. The germline CDR1 and CDR2 sequences are SQVTM and ANQGSEA. The CDR3 length is 10 residues. V lost 4 bases and J 4 bases, leaving 3 bases between the germline ends. CDR3 in amino acids: CSVVADTQYF. The CDR3 DNA is TGCAGCGTTGTTGCAGATACGCAGTATTTT.

This clonotype came up many times. The chain uses TRBV20-1 and TRBJ2-1; D is ambiguous. CDR1 is DFQATT and CDR2 is SNEGSKA in the germline V gene (reference sequence). V gave up 6 bases and J gave up 7 bases, with 10 bases separating them. CDR3 length: 11 residues. The CDR3 DNA follows: TGCAGTGCGGAACCGGGTAATGAGCAGTTCTTC. Residues: CSAEPGNEQFF.

This clonotype was counted many times. J is TRBJ2-2 and V is TRBV10-2; 11 bases are shared with TRBD2. V lost 5 bases to trimming and J lost 2 bases; unmatched junction nucleotides: 10. Per the germline V gene, CDR1 is WSHSY and CDR2 is SAAADI. The CDR3 runs 18 residues. CDR3 sequence: CASSNGLAGLINTGELFF. DNA of the CDR3: TGCGCCAGCAGTAACGGACTAGCGGGCCTTATAAACACCGGGGAGCTGTTTTTT.

The J gene is TRBJ2-5, the V gene TRBV7-9; 9 bases are shared with TRBD1. The CDR3 sequence is 16 residues long. V trimming: 4 bases; J trimming: 5 bases; junction bases outside the gene matches: 11. Germline CDR1 SEHNR, CDR2 FQNEAQ (reference sequence). In DNA, the CDR3 is TGTGCCAGCAGCTATCCCCGGGACAGGGACGGGGAGACCCAGTACTTC. Translating gives CASSYPRDRDGETQYF.

Ten or more counts support this clonotype. The CDR3 sequence is CASSLEGREHYEQYV. CDR3 nucleotide sequence: TGTGCCAGCAGCTTAGAGGGCAGGGAACACTACGAGCAGTACGTC. V is TRBV7-2 and J is TRBJ2-7; possible D gene TRBD1, 5 bases. Looked up from germline, CDR1 is SGHTA and CDR2 is FQGNSA. V lost 1 base and J 3 bases, leaving 13 bases between the germline ends. The CDR3 contains 15 residues.

The chain employs TRBV29-1 and TRBJ2-7; D perhaps matches TRBD2 (6 bases). CDR3 length: 13 amino acids. Per the germline V gene, CDR1 is SQVTM and CDR2 is ANQGSEA. V lost 6 bases and J lost 5, with 17 bases in between. CDR3 in amino acids: CSVLGGRPNEQYF. For the CDR3, the DNA is TGCAGCGTACTCGGGGGTAGGCCTAACGAGCAGTACTTC.

The chain employs TRBV27 and TRBJ2-2; TRBD2 is a possible D gene (6 bases). In germline, CDR1 is MNHEY, CDR2 SMNVEV (reference sequence). There are 17 residues in the CDR3. V dropped 2 bases and J dropped 5 bases, with 18 bases sitting between them. The CDR3 DNA is TGTGCCAGCAGTTTAGACTGGTCCGGGGGTGAAACCGGGGAGCTGTTTTTT. Translating it yields CASSLDWSGGETGELFF.

The table lists this clonotype with many counts. The chain uses TRBV15 and TRBJ2-4; 8 bases match TRBD2. CDR3 size: 17 residues. The V gene end was trimmed by 7 bases and the J gene end by 1 base; junction bases not matched to a gene: 12. Germline V CDR1 and CDR2: LNHNV, YYDKDF (reference sequence). The DNA for the CDR3 is TGTGCCACCAAGAGGGGTGGACTAGCCACGGCCAAAAACATTCAGTACTTC. As protein: CATKRGGLATAKNIQYF.

J is TRBJ2-2 and V is TRBV10-3; either TRBD1 or TRBD2 may supply D (6 bases each). This CDR3 has 15 residues. Trimming left V 8 bases short and J 0 bases short, with 13 bases between. Germline V gives CDR1 ENHRY, CDR2 SYGVKD. The CDR3 spells CAIGRGDTNTGELFF. DNA of the CDR3: TGTGCCATCGGGCGCGGGGACACGAACACCGGGGAGCTGTTTTTT.

Ten or more counts support this clonotype. J is TRBJ2-5 and V is TRBV13, with D possibly matching TRBD2 (6 bases). Trimming left V 5 bases short and J 3 bases short, with 25 bases between. CDR1 is PRHDT and CDR2 is FYEKMQ in the germline V gene (reference sequence). The CDR3 covers 18 residues. CDR3 loop: CASSPRQGGAFWEETQYF. Here the CDR3 DNA reads TGTGCCAGCAGCCCACGGCAGGGCGGGGCGTTTTGGGAAGAGACCCAGTACTTC.

This clonotype was observed many times. The rearrangement links TRBV27 to TRBJ1-2, with D perhaps TRBD1 (6 bases). This CDR3 has 14 residues. Germline CDR1 is MNHEY and CDR2 is SMNVEV (reference sequence). Trimming pared 2 bases from V and 4 bases from J, leaving 11 bases between. CDR3 loop: CASSLAGGSYGYTF. DNA of the CDR3: TGTGCCAGCAGTTTAGCGGGGGGCAGCTATGGCTACACCTTC.

This clonotype was detected ten times or more. CDR3 nucleotides: TGTGCCAGCAGCCAAGGGACAGGCACAGATACGCAGTATTTT. Translated: CASSQGTGTDTQYF. The chain recombines TRBV3-1 with TRBJ2-3, with D perhaps matching TRBD1 (6 bases). The V gene's germline CDR1 is LGHDT and CDR2 YNNKEL (reference sequence). This CDR3 spans 14 amino acids. Trimming took 1 base from V and 1 from J, leaving 6 bases between them.

The chain links TRBV4-2 to TRBJ1-4; tentatively, D is TRBD1 (5 bases). With 1 base removed from V and 6 bases from J, the gap between germline ends came to 15 bases. Germline assignment: CDR1 LGHNA and CDR2 YNFKEQ. The CDR3 is made up of 16 amino acids. The CDR3 protein is CASSQGPGEVDEKLFF. The CDR3 nucleotides are TGTGCCAGCAGCCAAGGACCGGGGGAGGTCGATGAAAAACTGTTTTTT.

The table lists this clonotype with many counts. This sequence joins TRBV27 and TRBJ1-1; D is unresolved. CDR3 length: 15 amino acids. The V and J ends lost 0 bases and 2 bases respectively, with 10 bases between them. CDR1 is MNHEY and CDR2 is SMNVEV in the germline V gene (reference sequence). CDR3 in amino acids: CASSLSIQTNTEAFF. CDR3 coding DNA: TGTGCCAGCAGTTTATCTATACAGACTAACACTGAAGCTTTCTTT.

This clonotype was detected many times. CDR3 nucleotide sequence: TGTGCCAGCAGCCCTGTGGCAGCCTCCATGAACACTGAAGCTTTCTTT. This translates into CASSPVAASMNTEAFF. The chain employs TRBV7-6 and TRBJ1-1; D ambiguous. Trimming cost V 5 bases and J 0 bases, with 16 bases left between them. The germline gives CDR1 SGHVS, CDR2 FNYEAQ. The CDR3 covers 16 residues.

The chain uses TRBV20-1 and TRBJ2-5; D is perhaps TRBD2 (5 bases). CDR3 length: 13 amino acids. CDR1 DFQATT and CDR2 SNEGSKA come from the germline V gene (reference sequence). Trimming took off 0 bases at V and 5 bases at J, with 10 bases between the two ends. DNA of the CDR3: TGCAGTGCTAGAGAAGCGGTCGGGGAGACCCAGTACTTC. It yields the protein CSAREAVGETQYF.

This clonotype was picked up many times. The rearrangement uses TRBV4-3 and TRBJ2-3, with D hard to call. Germline V gene lookup returns CDR1 LGHNA and CDR2 YSLEER. The V end was cut by 3 bases, the J end by 0 bases, with 10 bases between. The CDR3 totals 15 residues. CDR3 sequence reads: CASSQARVSTDTQYF. CDR3 nucleotide sequence: TGCGCCAGCAGCCAGGCTCGGGTTAGCACAGATACGCAGTATTTT.